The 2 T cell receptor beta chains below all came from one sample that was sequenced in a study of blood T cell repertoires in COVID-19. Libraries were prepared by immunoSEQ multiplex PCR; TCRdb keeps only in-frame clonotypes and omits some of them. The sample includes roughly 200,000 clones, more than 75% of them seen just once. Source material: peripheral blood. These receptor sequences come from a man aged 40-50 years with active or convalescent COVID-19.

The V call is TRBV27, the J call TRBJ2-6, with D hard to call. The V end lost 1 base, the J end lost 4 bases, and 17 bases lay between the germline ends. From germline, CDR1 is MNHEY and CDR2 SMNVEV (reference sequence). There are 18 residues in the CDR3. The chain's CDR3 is CASSLYAGLAVGANVLTF. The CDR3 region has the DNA TGTGCCAGCAGTTTATATGCAGGTCTGGCTGTCGGGGCCAACGTCCTGACTTTC.

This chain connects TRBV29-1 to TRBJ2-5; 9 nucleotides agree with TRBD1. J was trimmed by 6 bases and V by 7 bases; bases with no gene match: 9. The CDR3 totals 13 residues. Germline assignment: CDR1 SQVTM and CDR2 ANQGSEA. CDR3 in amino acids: CSGTGTGMKTQYF. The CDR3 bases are TGCAGCGGTACCGGGACAGGGATGAAGACCCAGTACTTC.